One and the same sample provided the 17 T cell receptor beta chains below, sequenced in a study of blood T cells in healthy people across ages. Using a J-beta primer mix together with a sample-barcoded 5' primer, a second PCR was run for about 6 to 11 cycles. From the 5' RACE reads, TCRdb called clonotypes with MiXCR, one entry per CDR3 protein. Counted here are about 680,000 distinct CDR3 sequences, roughly 50% occurring once; the ten biggest clones make up about 32%. Sequenced material: blood. The receptors derive from an older woman in good health.

Only a few counts were recorded for this clonotype. This chain uses TRBV20-1 with TRBJ1-2; the D is unclear. The V end lost 0 bases, the J end lost 3 bases, and 14 bases lay between the germline ends. The germline V gene has CDR1 DFQATT and CDR2 SNEGSKA (reference sequence). The CDR3 consists of 15 residues. The CDR3 DNA is TGCAGTGCTAGAGAGCTAGGGTTCGAGGACTATGGCTACACCTTC. Translating it yields CSARELGFEDYGYTF.

The genes are TRBV6-2 or TRBV6-3 and TRBJ2-1; 7 bases line up with TRBD2. The CDR3 has 16 residues. V lost 6 bases and J lost 5; bases outside the gene matches: 13. Germline CDR1 reads MNHEY; CDR2 reads SVGEGT. The CDR3 DNA sequence: TGTGCCAGCAGCCCACTCCAGCGGGACGGACACAATGAGCAGTTCTTC. This translates into CASSPLQRDGHNEQFF.

The chain joins TRBV10-3 to TRBJ2-1; the match to TRBD2 covers 10 bases. CDR3 length equals 14 residues. V lost 8 bases, J lost 4 bases, and 5 bases stayed unmatched. Germline CDR1 ENHRY, CDR2 SYGVKD. CDR3 DNA: TGTGCCATCTCCACTAGCGGGATGTACAATGAGCAGTTCTTC. Encoded protein: CAISTSGMYNEQFF.

This sequence joins TRBV15 and TRBJ2-1; TRBD1 is a possible D gene (6 bases). Germline V gene lookup returns CDR1 LNHNV and CDR2 YYDKDF (reference sequence). There are 15 residues in the CDR3. Trimming took off 0 bases at V and 5 bases at J, with 11 bases between the two ends. The CDR3 is CATSRDNRENNEQFF. CDR3 bases: TGTGCCACCAGCAGAGATAACAGGGAAAACAATGAGCAGTTCTTC. Looking up the rest from reference TRBV15 and TRBJ2-1 gives the full variable domain: DAMVIQNPRYQVTQFGKPVTLSCSQTLNHNVMYWYQQKSSQAPKLLFHYYDKDFNNEADTPDNFQSRRPNTSFCFLDIRSPGLGDTAMYLCATSRDNRENNEQFFGPGTRLTVL.

V is TRBV7-6 and J is TRBJ1-6, with a tentative D call TRBD1 (5 bases). V dropped 5 bases and J dropped 5 bases, with 13 bases sitting between them. The CDR3 runs to 15 residues. Germline CDR1 is SGHVS and CDR2 is FNYEAQ. The CDR3: CASSPGRANNSPLHF. The CDR3 region has the DNA TGTGCCAGCAGCCCAGGGAGGGCCAATAATTCACCCCTCCACTTT.

There are a few counts of this clonotype. The chain couples TRBV5-1 to TRBJ2-3; 10 nucleotides agree with TRBD2. V shed 0 bases, J shed 1 base, and the junction held 2 bases outside the gene matches. The CDR3 runs to 16 residues. CDR1 is SGHRS, CDR2 YFSETQ, per germline. The CDR3, as DNA: TGCGCCAGCAGCTTGGCCGGGACTAGCGGCACAGATACGCAGTATTTT. This codes for CASSLAGTSGTDTQYF.

This clonotype came up a few times. This chain connects TRBV5-6 to TRBJ2-3, with 10 bases lining up with TRBD2. With V trimmed by 4 bases and J by 14 bases, 13 bases remained unmatched. The CDR3 loop spans 14 amino acids. Looked up from germline, CDR1 is SGHDT and CDR2 is YYEEEE. Here the CDR3 reads CASSLGTSSGSRYF. CDR3 nucleotides: TGTGCCAGCAGCCTGGGGACCTCTAGCGGGAGTAGGTATTTT.

The chain couples TRBV28 to TRBJ2-4; 7 bases align to TRBD2. The J call may be faulty, since TRBJ2-7 better matches the DNA end. Per germline, CDR1 MDHEN and CDR2 SYDVKM. The CDR3 extends over 14 amino acids. CDR3 in amino acids: CASSWRGTPYEQYF. The CDR3 bases are TGTGCCAGCAGTTGGCGGGGGACCCCCTACGAGCAGTACTTC.

The chain employs TRBV13 and TRBJ2-7; perhaps TRBD1 as D (5 bases). V gave up 4 bases and J gave up 6 bases, with 7 bases separating them. The length of the CDR3 is 11 residues. Germline loops: CDR1 PRHDT, CDR2 FYEKMQ (reference sequence). The CDR3 sequence: CASSWGSEQYF. CDR3 in DNA: TGTGCCAGCAGCTGGGGCTCCGAGCAGTACTTC.

The V call is TRBV5-1, the J call TRBJ1-2; weak D call: TRBD1 (6 bases). Between the trimmed V and J ends, which lost 0 bases and 7 bases, there was a span of 13 bases. Germline CDR1 and CDR2: SGHRS and YFSETQ. There are 14 residues in the CDR3. This chain's CDR3 is CASSLGNRVAGYTF. The CDR3 coding sequence is TGCGCCAGCAGCTTGGGGAACAGGGTCGCTGGCTACACCTTC.

In nucleotides, the CDR3 is TGTGCCATCAGTGTCGGCACAGGACCAAATTCACCCCTCCACTTT. Translation gives CAISVGTGPNSPLHF. The rearrangement links TRBV10-3 to TRBJ1-6; TRBD1 is a possible D gene (5 bases). Deletions cut 4 bases from V and 7 bases from J, with 14 bases between. Germline loops: CDR1 ENHRY, CDR2 SYGVKD. The CDR3 extends over 15 amino acids.

This clonotype was observed at least ten times. This rearrangement joins TRBV29-1 to TRBJ1-5, with a possible D match to TRBD1 (5 bases). The ends were cut back, 8 bases at V and 6 bases at J, with 14 bases in the middle. CDR1 SQVTM and CDR2 ANQGSEA come from the germline V gene. The CDR3 runs to 12 residues. The CDR3, as DNA: TGCAGCACCAGGGAGGGAGGTCAGCCCCAGCATTTT. It codes for CSTREGGQPQHF. Based on the CDR3 plus reference TRBV29-1 and TRBJ1-5, the full variable domain is SAVISQKPSRDICQRGTSLTIQCQVDSQVTMMFWYRQQPGQSLTLIATANQGSEATYESGFVIDKFPISRPNLTFSTLTVSNMSPEDSSIYLCSTREGGQPQHFGDGTRLSIL.

The chain has TRBV12-3 or TRBV12-4 and TRBJ2-5; the D gene is possibly TRBD2 (6 bases). CDR3 length: 13 residues. The ends were cut back, 7 bases at V and 2 bases at J, with 11 bases in the middle. The CDR3 protein is CASTKRGQETQYF. The CDR3 bases are TGTGCCAGCACTAAACGGGGGCAAGAGACCCAGTACTTC.

This chain uses TRBV3-1 with TRBJ1-2, with D hard to call. Trimming took off 0 bases at V and 8 bases at J, with 10 bases between the two ends. The germline V gene encodes CDR1 LGHDT and CDR2 YNNKEL (reference sequence). There are 13 residues in the CDR3. Here the CDR3 reads CASSQDRVRGYTF. The DNA for the CDR3 is TGTGCCAGCAGCCAAGATAGGGTGAGAGGCTACACCTTC.

V and J are TRBV29-1 and TRBJ2-1; 12 nucleotides line up with TRBD2. After removal of 4 bases from V and 10 bases from J, the junction contained 5 bases not matched to a gene. Germline CDR1 is SQVTM and CDR2 is ANQGSEA. The CDR3 runs to 13 residues. The CDR3 protein is CSVGGLAGREQFF. The CDR3 nucleotides are TGCAGCGTTGGCGGACTAGCGGGAAGGGAGCAGTTCTTC.

V usage is TRBV12-3 or TRBV12-4 and J usage is TRBJ1-4, with D maybe TRBD1 (5 bases). There are 13 residues in the CDR3. Trimming took off 5 bases at V and 14 bases at J, with 18 bases between the two ends. The CDR3: CASSRSLTEVLFF. CDR3 in DNA: TGTGCCAGCAGTCGCAGTCTGACAGAGGTGCTGTTTTTT.

The gene calls are TRBV21-1 and TRBJ1-5; no check of the table's D call, TRBD1, against the DNA was made. TRBV21-1 is recorded as a pseudogene. This CDR3 has 14 amino acids. DNA for the CDR3: TGTGCCAGCAGCAAAGGCCCAGGGGTCCAGCCCCAGCATTTT. Protein product: CASSKGPGVQPQHF.